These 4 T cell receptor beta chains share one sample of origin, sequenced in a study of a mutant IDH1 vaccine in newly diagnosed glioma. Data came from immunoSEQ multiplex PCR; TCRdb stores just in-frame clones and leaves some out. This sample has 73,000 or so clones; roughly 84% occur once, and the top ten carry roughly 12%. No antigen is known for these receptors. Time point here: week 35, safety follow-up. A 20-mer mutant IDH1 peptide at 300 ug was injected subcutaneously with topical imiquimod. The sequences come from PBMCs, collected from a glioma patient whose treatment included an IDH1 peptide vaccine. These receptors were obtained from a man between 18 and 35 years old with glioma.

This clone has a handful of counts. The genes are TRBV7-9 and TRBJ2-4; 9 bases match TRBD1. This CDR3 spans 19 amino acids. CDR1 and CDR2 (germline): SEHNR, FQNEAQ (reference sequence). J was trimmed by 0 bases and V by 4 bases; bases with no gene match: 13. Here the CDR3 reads CASSSTGGSGSIAKNIQYF. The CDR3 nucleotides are TGTGCCAGCAGCTCTACAGGGGGCTCAGGGTCAATAGCCAAAAACATTCAGTACTTC.

CDR3 DNA sequence: TGTGCCTGGAACCGGGACCAGAGTGGTGGGGGAAAACTGTTTTTT. Its translation: CAWNRDQSGGGKLFF. The rearrangement links TRBV30 to TRBJ1-4, with D perhaps TRBD1 (5 bases). The V gene's germline CDR1 is GTSNPN and CDR2 SVGIG (reference sequence). V lost 4 bases and J 10 bases, leaving 22 bases between the germline ends. This CDR3 has 15 residues.

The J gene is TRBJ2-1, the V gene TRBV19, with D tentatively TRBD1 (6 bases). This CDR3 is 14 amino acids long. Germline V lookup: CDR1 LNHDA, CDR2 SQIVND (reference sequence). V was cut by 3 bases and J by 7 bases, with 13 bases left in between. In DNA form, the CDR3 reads TGTGCCAGTAGTATGGGGGCTGTGGGGAATGAGCAGTTCTTC. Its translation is CASSMGAVGNEQFF.

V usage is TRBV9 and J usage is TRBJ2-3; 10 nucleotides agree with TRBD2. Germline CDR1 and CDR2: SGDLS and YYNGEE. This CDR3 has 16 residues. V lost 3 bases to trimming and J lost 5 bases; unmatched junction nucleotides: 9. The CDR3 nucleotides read TGTGCCAGCAGCGCAATCCTAGCGGGAGATGGAGATACGCAGTATTTT. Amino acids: CASSAILAGDGDTQYF.